The source of this T cell receptor (beta chain) is a study of blood T cell repertoires in COVID-19. Only in-frame clones appear in the TCRdb table, and some are missing; sequencing was by immunoSEQ multiplex PCR. The sample holds approximately 150,000 clones, roughly 86% seen once. The V end lost 3 bases, the J end lost 0 bases, and 3 bases lay between the germline ends. Germline values: CDR1 MDHEN, CDR2 SYDVKM. This CDR3 has 14 amino acids. This clonotype was sampled from a man between 65 and 85 years old with acute or convalescent COVID-19. The rearrangement uses TRBV28 and TRBJ2-6; D gene uncertain. The sample taken for sequencing was peripheral blood. CDR3 region: CASSFSSGANVLTF. In DNA form, the CDR3 reads TGTGCCAGCAGTTTCAGCTCTGGGGCCAACGTCCTGACTTTC.